The rows below give T cell receptor beta chains drawn from one sample of a study of T cell repertoires in cytomegalovirus infection. TCRdb analysed the reads with MiXCR anew, one entry per CDR3 protein. The table has approximately 190,000 distinct CDR3 sequences, under 30% seen once. Specimen: PBMCs. The receptor set was obtained from a human donor in good health (CMV status not recorded). Some clones in this sample may be carry-over from other donors' samples. Both conserved end residues are part of each CDR3. D genes are given only for firm matches. The size field is filled for only some rows; it gives once, few, many or a size class.

V,J,D,size,CDR3,DNA
TRBV6-2/TRBV6-3,TRBJ2-7,TRBD1,few,CASSPSTGTGTYEQYF,TGTGCCAGCAGCCCCTCAACCGGGACAGGGACCTACGAGCAGTACTTC
TRBV19,TRBJ1-1,TRBD1,NA,CASSTTGSGNTEAFF,TGTGCCAGTAGTACGACAGGGAGCGGGAACACTGAAGCTTTCTTT
TRBV18,TRBJ1-2,TRBD1,few,CASSPSGPGQTPSNYGYTF,TGTGCCAGCTCCCCGTCGGGGCCGGGACAGACGCCTTCTAACTATGGCTACACCTTC
TRBV19,TRBJ1-1,NA,NA,CASSMLRDTEAFF,TGTGCCAGTAGTATGCTGCGGGACACTGAAGCTTTCTTT
TRBV2,TRBJ1-2,NA,few,CASRAGGSYGYTF,TGTGCCAGCAGGGCCGGGGGCAGTTATGGCTACACCTTC
TRBV19,TRBJ1-5,TRBD1,NA,CASTPGTERGQPQHF,TGTGCCAGTACCCCCGGGACAGAAAGGGGTCAGCCCCAGCATTTT
TRBV19,TRBJ1-6,NA,few,CASSPPGYNSPLHF,TGTGCCAGTAGTCCACCGGGTTACAATTCACCCCTCCACTTT
TRBV12-3/TRBV12-4,TRBJ2-7,TRBD1,NA,CASSPGQGYYEQYF,TGTGCCAGCAGTCCGGGACAGGGTTACTACGAGCAGTACTTC
TRBV7-2,TRBJ1-6,TRBD1,many,CASSLQDRGISPLHF,TGTGCCAGCAGCTTACAGGACAGGGGGATTTCACCCCTCCACTTT
TRBV12-3/TRBV12-4,TRBJ2-4,NA,NA,CASSLAGGHNIQYF,TGTGCCAGCAGTTTAGCAGGCGGCCACAACATTCAGTACTTC
TRBV6-5,TRBJ1-2,NA,NA,CASSTRGLYGYTF,TGTGCCAGCAGTACCCGAGGACTTTATGGCTACACCTTC
TRBV7-2,TRBJ2-1,TRBD1,NA,CASSYSGQTNEQFF,TGTGCCAGCAGCTACTCGGGACAGACTAATGAGCAGTTCTTC
TRBV5-6,TRBJ1-5,TRBD1,many,CASSLDRESNQPQHF,TGTGCCAGCAGCCTCGACAGGGAAAGCAATCAGCCCCAGCATTTT
TRBV29-1,TRBJ2-1,NA,few,CSVGTVRDNEQFF,TGCAGCGTTGGGACAGTTCGAGACAATGAGCAGTTCTTC